The 3 T cell receptor beta chains given below trace back to one sample, sequenced in a study of blood T cell repertoires in COVID-19. The table came from immunoSEQ multiplex PCR; TCRdb's copy has only in-frame clones and leaves some out. The data contain more than 70,000 clones, about four fifths of them singletons. Sample: peripheral blood. The source of these receptors is a human donor in a cohort sampled during active COVID-19.

The chain couples TRBV5-1 to TRBJ2-3; D is possibly TRBD2 (6 bases). The CDR3 has 15 residues. Germline values: CDR1 SGHRS, CDR2 YFSETQ. Between the trimmed V and J ends, which lost 0 bases and 3 bases, there was a span of 11 bases. Written as DNA, the CDR3 is TGCGCCAGCAGCTTGGGGGTCGGGAGAACAGATACGCAGTATTTT. It codes for CASSLGVGRTDTQYF.

The chain couples TRBV4-3 to TRBJ2-3, with 9 bases lining up with TRBD1. Trimming took 0 bases from V and 10 from J; bases not matched to a gene: 14. Germline lookup yields CDR1 LGHNA and CDR2 YSLEER. The CDR3 has 17 amino acids. The CDR3 loop reads CASSQDYRDRALVPQYF. The CDR3 nucleotides read TGCGCCAGCAGCCAAGATTACCGGGACAGGGCCCTTGTTCCGCAGTATTTT.

The chain couples TRBV2 to TRBJ2-1; 10 bases agree with TRBD2. Looked up from germline, CDR1 is SNHLY and CDR2 is FYNNEI. This CDR3 comprises 15 residues. Unmatched junction bases numbered 7, after V lost 6 bases and J lost 5 bases. The DNA of the CDR3 is TGTGCCAGCAGGGCTCGACTAGCGGGTGACAATGAGCAGTTCTTC. It codes for CASRARLAGDNEQFF.